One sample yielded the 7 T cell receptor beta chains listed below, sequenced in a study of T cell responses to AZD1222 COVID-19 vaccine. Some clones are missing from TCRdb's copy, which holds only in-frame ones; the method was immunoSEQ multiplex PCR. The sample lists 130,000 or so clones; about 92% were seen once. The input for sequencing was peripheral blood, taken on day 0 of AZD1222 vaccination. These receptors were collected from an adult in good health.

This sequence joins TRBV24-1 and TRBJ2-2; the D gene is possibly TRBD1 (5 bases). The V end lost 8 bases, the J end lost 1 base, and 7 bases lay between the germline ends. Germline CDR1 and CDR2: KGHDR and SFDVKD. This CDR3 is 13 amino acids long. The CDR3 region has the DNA TGTGCCACCACGGACAAGAACACCGGGGAGCTGTTTTTT. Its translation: CATTDKNTGELFF.

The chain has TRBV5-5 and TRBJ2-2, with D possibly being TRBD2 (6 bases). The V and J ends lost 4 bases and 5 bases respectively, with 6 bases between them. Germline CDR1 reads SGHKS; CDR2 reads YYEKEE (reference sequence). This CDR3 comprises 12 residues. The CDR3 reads CASSRGTGELFF. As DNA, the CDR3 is TGTGCCAGCAGCCGGGGGACCGGGGAGCTGTTTTTT.

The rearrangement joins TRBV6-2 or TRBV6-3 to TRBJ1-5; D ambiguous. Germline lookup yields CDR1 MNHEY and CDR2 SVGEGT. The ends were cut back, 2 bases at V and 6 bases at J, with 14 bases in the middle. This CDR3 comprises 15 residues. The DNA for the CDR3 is TGTGCCAGCAGTTACGTCACAGACCTCGGTCAGCCCCAGCATTTT. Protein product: CASSYVTDLGQPQHF.

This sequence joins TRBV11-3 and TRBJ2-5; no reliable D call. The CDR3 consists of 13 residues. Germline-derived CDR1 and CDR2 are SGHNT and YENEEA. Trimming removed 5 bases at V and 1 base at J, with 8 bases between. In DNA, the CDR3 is TGTGCCAGCAGCCCCGGGTCCCAAGAGACCCAGTACTTC. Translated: CASSPGSQETQYF.

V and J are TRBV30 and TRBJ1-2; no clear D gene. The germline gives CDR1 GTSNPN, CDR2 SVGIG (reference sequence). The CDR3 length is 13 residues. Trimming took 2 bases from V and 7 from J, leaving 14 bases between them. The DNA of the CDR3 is TGTGCCTGGAGTAGGAGCCGCCCGGCTGGCTACACCTTC. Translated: CAWSRSRPAGYTF.

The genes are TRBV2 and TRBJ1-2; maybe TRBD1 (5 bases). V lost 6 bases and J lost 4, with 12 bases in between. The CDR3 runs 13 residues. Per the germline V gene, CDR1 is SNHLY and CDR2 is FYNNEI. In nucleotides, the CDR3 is TGTGCCAGCAGAGTTGGACAATCCTATGGCTACACCTTC. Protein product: CASRVGQSYGYTF.

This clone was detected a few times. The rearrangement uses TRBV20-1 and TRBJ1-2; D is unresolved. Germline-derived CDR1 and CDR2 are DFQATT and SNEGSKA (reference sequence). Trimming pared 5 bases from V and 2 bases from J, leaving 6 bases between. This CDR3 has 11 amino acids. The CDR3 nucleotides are TGCAGTGCTCGTGAGAACTATGGCTACACCTTC. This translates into CSARENYGYTF.